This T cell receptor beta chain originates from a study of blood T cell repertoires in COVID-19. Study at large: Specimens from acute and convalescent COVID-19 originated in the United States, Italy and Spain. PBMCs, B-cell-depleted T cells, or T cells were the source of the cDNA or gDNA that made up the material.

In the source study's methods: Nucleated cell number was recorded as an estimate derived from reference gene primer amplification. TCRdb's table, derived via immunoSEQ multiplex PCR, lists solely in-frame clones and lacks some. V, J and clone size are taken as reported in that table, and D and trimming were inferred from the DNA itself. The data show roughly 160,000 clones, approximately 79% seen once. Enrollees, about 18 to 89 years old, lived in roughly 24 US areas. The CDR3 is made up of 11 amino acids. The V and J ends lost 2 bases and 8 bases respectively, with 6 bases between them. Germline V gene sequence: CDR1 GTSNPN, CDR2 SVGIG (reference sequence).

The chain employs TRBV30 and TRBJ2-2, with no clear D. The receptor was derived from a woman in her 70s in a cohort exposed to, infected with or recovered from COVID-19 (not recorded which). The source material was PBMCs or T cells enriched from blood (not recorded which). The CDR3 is CAWSFQGELFF. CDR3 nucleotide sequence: TGTGCCTGGAGTTTCCAGGGGGAGCTGTTTTTT.